This TCR beta chain appears in the sequencing data of a study of CD8+ T cells in alopecia areata. Overall study: The drug, oral tofacitinib, was given to treated patients at 5 to 10 mg twice daily. Patients took tofacitinib for 6 to 18 months, followed by 6 drug-free months.

The authors extracted RNA and reverse transcribed it into cDNA as the sequencing template. Only in-frame clones appear in the TCRdb table, and some are missing; sequencing was by immunoSEQ multiplex PCR. The sample lists about 69,000 clones, about three fifths seen once, with roughly 15% in the top ten. The clonotype originates from a human donor with alopecia areata. Sequencing was performed on CD8+ T cells sorted from blood, taken at week 0.

The CDR3: CASSAGQLYEQYF. Here the CDR3 DNA reads TGTGCCAGTAGTGCGGGACAACTTTACGAGCAGTACTTC. This rearrangement joins TRBV19 to TRBJ2-7, with D possibly called TRBD1 or TRBD2 (6 bases each). The V and J ends lost 5 bases and 4 bases respectively, with 12 bases between them. The CDR3 is made up of 13 amino acids. Germline V gene lookup returns CDR1 LNHDA and CDR2 SQIVND (reference sequence).